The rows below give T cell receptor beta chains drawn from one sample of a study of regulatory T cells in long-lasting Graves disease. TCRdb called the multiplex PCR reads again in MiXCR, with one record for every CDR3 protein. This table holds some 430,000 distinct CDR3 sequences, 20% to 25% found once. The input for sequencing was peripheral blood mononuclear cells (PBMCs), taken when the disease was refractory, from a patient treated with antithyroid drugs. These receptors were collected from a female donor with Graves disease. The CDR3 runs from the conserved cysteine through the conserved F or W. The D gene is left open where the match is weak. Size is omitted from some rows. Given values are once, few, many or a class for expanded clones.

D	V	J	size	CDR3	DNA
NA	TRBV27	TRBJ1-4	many	CASSLRWNEKLFF	TGTGCCAGCAGTTTAAGGTGGAATGAAAAACTGTTTTTT
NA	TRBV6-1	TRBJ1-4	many	CASSHEGVGEKLFF	TGTGCCAGCAGCCACGAGGGGGTTGGGGAAAAACTGTTTTTT
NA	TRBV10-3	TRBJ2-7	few	CAISEGTPLEQYF	TGTGCCATCAGTGAGGGGACTCCACTCGAGCAGTACTTC
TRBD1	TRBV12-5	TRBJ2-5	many	CASGPRGQGKETQYF	TGTGCTAGTGGTCCCCGCGGACAGGGAAAAGAGACCCAGTACTTC
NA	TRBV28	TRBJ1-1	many	CASIPSGALNTEAFF	TGTGCCAGCATCCCTTCAGGGGCACTAAACACTGAAGCTTTCTTT
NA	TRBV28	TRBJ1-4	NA	CASSLGFTAGARFGPREKLFF	TGTGCCAGCAGTTTAGGATTTACGGCAGGGGCCCGGTTTGGTCCTCGCGAAAAACTGTTTTTT
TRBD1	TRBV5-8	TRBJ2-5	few	CASSLEGAQEETQYF	TGTGCCAGCAGCTTGGAGGGGGCTCAGGAGGAGACCCAGTACTTC
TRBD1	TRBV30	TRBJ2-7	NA	CAWTQGDRGLYEQYF	TGTGCCTGGACCCAGGGGGACAGGGGGCTATACGAGCAGTACTTC
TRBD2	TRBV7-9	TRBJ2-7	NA	CASSLVGLAGAYEQYF	TGTGCCAGCAGCTTAGTGGGACTAGCGGGGGCCTACGAGCAGTACTTC
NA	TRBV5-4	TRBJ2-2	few	CASSFQAYGELFF	TGTGCCAGCAGCTTCCAGGCTTACGGGGAGCTGTTTTTT
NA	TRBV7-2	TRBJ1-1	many	CASSLMSTLNTEAFF	TGTGCCAGCAGCTTAATGTCAACTTTGAACACTGAAGCTTTCTTT
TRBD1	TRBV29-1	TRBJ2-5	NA	CSALGQGGPETQYF	TGCAGCGCTCTGGGACAGGGGGGGCCGGAGACCCAGTACTTC
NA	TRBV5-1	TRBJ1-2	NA	CASSLLVEGYGYTF	TGCGCCAGCAGCTTGTTGGTAGAGGGCTATGGCTACACCTTC
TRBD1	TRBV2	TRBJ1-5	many	CASSGRGQGVTQPQHF	TGTGCCAGCAGTGGCCGTGGACAGGGCGTGACGCAGCCCCAGCATTTT
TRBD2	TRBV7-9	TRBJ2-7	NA	CASRPLAGAYEQYF	TGTGCCAGCAGACCACTAGCGGGGGCATACGAGCAGTACTTC
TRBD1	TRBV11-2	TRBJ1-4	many	CASSLLPGQERREKLFF	TGTGCCAGCAGCTTACTACCCGGACAGGAGCGACGTGAAAAACTGTTTTTT
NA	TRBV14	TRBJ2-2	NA	CASSQDHLPGRELFF	TGTGCCAGCAGCCAAGATCACCTCCCCGGCCGGGAGCTGTTTTTT
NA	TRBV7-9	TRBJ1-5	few	CASSFPGNNQPQHF	TGTGCCAGCAGCTTTCCAGGGAACAATCAGCCCCAGCATTTT
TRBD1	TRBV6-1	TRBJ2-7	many	CASRLRDRGYEQYF	TGTGCCAGCAGGCTGCGGGACAGGGGTTACGAGCAGTACTTC
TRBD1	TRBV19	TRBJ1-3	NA	CASSSYSGTGLLRSGNTIYF	TGTGCCAGTAGTTCTTACTCCGGGACAGGGCTTCTACGCTCTGGAAACACCATATATTTT
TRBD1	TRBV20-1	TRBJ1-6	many	CSARTGPNSPLHF	TGCAGTGCTAGGACAGGGCCCAATTCACCCCTCCACTTT
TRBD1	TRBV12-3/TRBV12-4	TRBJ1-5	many	CASSLGTGREQPQHF	TGTGCCAGCAGTTTAGGGACAGGGCGGGAACAGCCCCAGCATTTT
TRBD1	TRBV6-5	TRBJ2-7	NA	CASSSGTGLNEQYF	TGTGCCAGCAGTTCCGGGACAGGGTTGAACGAGCAGTACTTC
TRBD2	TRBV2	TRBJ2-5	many	CASLTGAGGQETQYF	TGTGCCAGCCTAACAGGAGCGGGGGGACAAGAGACCCAGTACTTC
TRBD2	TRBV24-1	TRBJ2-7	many	CATSSGLAGVGEQYF	TGTGCCACCAGTTCCGGACTAGCGGGGGTTGGGGAGCAGTACTTC
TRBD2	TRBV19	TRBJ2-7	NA	CASGRGLAPLYEQYF	TGTGCCAGTGGTAGGGGACTAGCGCCACTCTACGAGCAGTACTTC
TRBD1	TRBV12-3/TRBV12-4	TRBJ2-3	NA	CASSRDRLRRTDTQYF	TGTGCCAGCAGTCGGGACAGATTGCGTCGTACAGATACGCAGTATTTT
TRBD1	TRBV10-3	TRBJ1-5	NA	CAIRGTDGNQPQHF	TGTGCCATCAGGGGGACAGATGGCAATCAGCCCCAGCATTTT
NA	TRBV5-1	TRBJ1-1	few	CASSLVGHLNTEAFF	TGCGCCAGCAGCTTGGTGGGGCACTTGAACACTGAAGCTTTCTTT
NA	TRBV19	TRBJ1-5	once	CASTERDGGNQPQHF	TGTGCCAGTACCGAAAGGGACGGAGGCAATCAGCCCCAGCATTTT
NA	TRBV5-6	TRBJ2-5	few	CASSSRRTVEETQYF	TGTGCCAGCAGCTCGAGACGTACGGTGGAGGAGACCCAGTACTTC
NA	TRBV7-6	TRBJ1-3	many	CASSPTVSGNTIYF	TGTGCCAGCAGCCCGACAGTCTCTGGAAACACCATATATTTT
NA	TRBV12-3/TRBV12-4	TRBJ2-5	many	CASRGIGETQYF	TGTGCCAGCAGAGGGATTGGAGAGACCCAGTACTTC
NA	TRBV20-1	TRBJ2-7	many	CSAGTPYEQYF	TGCAGTGCTGGGACTCCCTACGAGCAGTACTTC
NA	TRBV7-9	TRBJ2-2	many	CASSSIGELFF	TGTGCCAGCAGCTCTATCGGGGAGCTGTTTTTT
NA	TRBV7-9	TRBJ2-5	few	CASSLVGGPMETQYF	TGTGCCAGCAGCTTAGTGGGGGGGCCTATGGAGACCCAGTACTTC
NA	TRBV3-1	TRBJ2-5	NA	CASSPPRQGGKTQYF	TGTGCCAGCAGCCCACCCCGACAAGGGGGGAAGACCCAGTACTTC
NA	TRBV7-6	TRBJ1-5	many	CASSVTSGQPQHF	TGTGCCAGCAGCGTCACTTCGGGGCAGCCCCAGCATTTT
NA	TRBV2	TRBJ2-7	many	CASSSAGYEQYF	TGTGCCAGCAGCTCGGCAGGGTACGAGCAGTACTTC
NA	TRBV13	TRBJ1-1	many	CASSPRDLNTEAFF	TGTGCCAGCAGCCCCCGAGACCTGAACACTGAAGCTTTCTTT
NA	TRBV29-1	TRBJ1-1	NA	CSARGAALEPEAFF	TGCAGCGCTAGGGGGGCAGCCCTCGAACCTGAAGCTTTCTTT
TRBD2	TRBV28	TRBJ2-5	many	CASRLSGTQETQYF	TGTGCCAGCAGACTAAGCGGGACCCAAGAGACCCAGTACTTC
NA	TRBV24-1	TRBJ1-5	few	CATSEEGASNQPQHF	TGTGCCACCAGTGAGGAAGGAGCTAGCAATCAGCCCCAGCATTTT
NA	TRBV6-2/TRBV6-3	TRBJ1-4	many	CASSYSKGLFF	TGTGCCAGCAGTTACTCGAAAGGACTGTTTTTT
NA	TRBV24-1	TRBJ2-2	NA	CATRAHSENTGELFF	TGTGCCACCAGAGCTCACAGCGAAAACACCGGGGAGCTGTTTTTT
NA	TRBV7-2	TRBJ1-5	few	CASSSPGPRNQPQHF	TGTGCCAGCAGCTCCCCGGGGCCGCGCAATCAGCCCCAGCATTTT
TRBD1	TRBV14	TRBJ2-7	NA	CASSQGTGGPHEQYF	TGTGCCAGCAGCCAAGGGACAGGGGGCCCGCACGAGCAGTACTTC
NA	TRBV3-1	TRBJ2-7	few	CASSRSADSYEQYF	TGTGCCAGCAGCCGGTCGGCAGACTCCTACGAGCAGTACTTC
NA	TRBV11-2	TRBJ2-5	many	CASEGGGKETQYF	TGTGCCAGCGAGGGGGGCGGGAAAGAGACCCAGTACTTC
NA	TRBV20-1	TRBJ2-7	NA	CSARDLERNYEQCF	TGCAGTGCTAGAGATCTTGAGCGAAACTACGAGCAGTGCTTC
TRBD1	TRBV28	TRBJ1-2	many	CASITRDRWGYTF	TGTGCCAGCATCACCCGGGACAGGTGGGGCTACACCTTC
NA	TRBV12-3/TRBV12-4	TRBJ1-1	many	CASRGQWNTEAFF	TGTGCCAGCAGAGGACAGTGGAACACTGAAGCTTTCTTT
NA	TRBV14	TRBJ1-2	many	CASSQDWESHYGYTF	TGTGCCAGCAGCCAAGATTGGGAAAGTCACTATGGCTACACCTTC
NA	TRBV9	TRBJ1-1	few	CASSVEGGASTEAFF	TGTGCCAGCAGCGTAGAAGGGGGGGCGAGCACTGAAGCTTTCTTT